The next 15 T cell receptor beta chains were all read from a single sample in a study of blood T cell repertoires in COVID-19. The protocol was immunoSEQ multiplex PCR, while the TCRdb copy is restricted to in-frame clones and leaves out a portion. Seen here are about 210,000 clones, around four fifths observed once, and the top ten hold 2.9%. The specimen was peripheral blood. These receptors were taken from a man aged 50 or older with active or convalescent COVID-19.

V and J are TRBV5-1 and TRBJ1-2; no firm D call. The V end was cut by 0 bases, the J end by 4 bases, with 16 bases between. The CDR3 covers 16 residues. Germline CDR1 and CDR2: SGHRS and YFSETQ. DNA for the CDR3: TGCGCCAGCAGCTTGGGGCCTCAACCGGGTAGCTATGGCTACACCTTC. Residues: CASSLGPQPGSYGYTF.

V is TRBV9 and J is TRBJ2-2; TRBD2 matches 8 bases. Germline CDR1 is SGDLS and CDR2 is YYNGEE. Trimming removed 4 bases from V and 6 bases from J; junction bases left unmatched: 11. The length of the CDR3 is 16 residues. The CDR3 protein is CASSYTVRGGPGELFF. The CDR3 coding sequence is TGTGCCAGCAGCTATACCGTCCGGGGGGGCCCCGGGGAGCTGTTTTTT.

V usage is TRBV19 and J usage is TRBJ1-5; unclear D gene. Germline V gives CDR1 LNHDA, CDR2 SQIVND (reference sequence). The germline V and J ends were trimmed by 1 base and 7 bases, with 8 bases remaining between them. CDR3 size: 13 residues. This chain's CDR3 is CASSIGGEQPQHF. CDR3 in DNA: TGTGCCAGTAGTATAGGGGGAGAACAGCCCCAGCATTTT. Supplemented by reference TRBV19 and TRBJ1-5, the full variable domain reads DGGITQSPKYLFRKEGQNVTLSCEQNLNHDAMYWYRQDPGQGLRLIYYSQIVNDFQKGDIAEGYSVSREKKESFPLTVTSAQKNPTAFYLCASSIGGEQPQHFGDGTRLSIL.

The J gene is TRBJ2-1, the V gene TRBV7-8, with 10 bases identical to TRBD1. V trimming: 5 bases; J trimming: 9 bases; junction bases outside the gene matches: 10. Per the germline V gene, CDR1 is SGHVS and CDR2 is FQNEAQ. The CDR3 contains 15 residues. The CDR3 is CASSRDRGLRGEQFF. The DNA of the CDR3 is TGTGCCAGCAGCCGAGACAGGGGGCTACGCGGTGAGCAGTTCTTC. Full variable domain (rest looked up from reference TRBV7-8 and TRBJ2-1): GAGVSQSPRYKVAKRGQDVALRCDPISGHVSLFWYQQALGQGPEFLTYFQNEAQLDKSGLPSDRFFAERPEGSVSTLKIQRTQQEDSAVYLCASSRDRGLRGEQFFGPGTRLTVL.

The chain carries TRBV11-2 and TRBJ2-7; D is perhaps TRBD2 (5 bases). Per the germline V gene, CDR1 is SGHAT and CDR2 is FQNNGV. The CDR3 runs to 14 residues. Trimming left V 1 base short and J 4 bases short, with 11 bases between. The CDR3: CASSLGRVGYEQYF. The CDR3 coding sequence is TGTGCCAGCAGCTTAGGGCGGGTCGGGTACGAGCAGTACTTC.

The chain employs TRBV5-5 and TRBJ2-7; D call uncertain. Germline CDR1 SGHKS, CDR2 YYEKEE (reference sequence). The CDR3 runs to 14 residues. V lost 0 bases to trimming and J lost 5 bases, with 12 bases between them. The CDR3 spells CASSLGFASNEQYF. In DNA form, the CDR3 reads TGTGCCAGCAGCTTGGGGTTCGCGTCGAACGAGCAGTACTTC.

This clone showed up just once. CDR3 nucleotides: TGTGCCAGCTCCGCAAACGGGGTGGGCAATGAAAAACTGTTTTTT. Translation: CASSANGVGNEKLFF. The chain carries TRBV18 and TRBJ1-4, with D unresolved. Deletions cut 6 bases from V and 5 bases from J, with 16 bases between. CDR1 is KGHSH, CDR2 LQKENI, per germline. This CDR3 spans 15 amino acids.

The chain has TRBV11-1 and TRBJ2-7, with TRBD1 matching 8 bases. Per germline, CDR1 SGHAT and CDR2 FQDESV (reference sequence). Trimming cost V 5 bases and J 0 bases; bases outside gene matches: 6. CDR3 length: 15 residues. CDR3 DNA: TGTGCCAGCAGCCTGGGACAGGTTCTCTCCTACGAGCAGTACTTC. It translates to CASSLGQVLSYEQYF. Based on the CDR3 plus reference TRBV11-1 and TRBJ2-7, the full variable domain is EAEVAQSPRYKITEKSQAVAFWCDPISGHATLYWYRQILGQGPELLVQFQDESVVDDSQLPKDRFSAERLKGVDSTLKIQPAELGDSAMYLCASSLGQVLSYEQYFGPGTRLTVT.

This sequence joins TRBV15 and TRBJ2-1, with 10 bases lining up with TRBD2. The CDR3 totals 16 residues. Unmatched junction bases numbered 11, after V lost 5 bases and J lost 7 bases. The V gene's germline CDR1 is LNHNV and CDR2 YYDKDF (reference sequence). DNA of the CDR3: TGTGCCACCAGCGTACGGGCTAGCGGGAGAAGGAATGAGCAGTTCTTC. Amino acids: CATSVRASGRRNEQFF.

The V gene is TRBV6-5, the J gene TRBJ2-5; the match to TRBD2 covers 8 bases. This CDR3 spans 13 amino acids. Germline V CDR1 and CDR2: MNHEY, SVGAGI. J gave up 7 bases and V 7 bases, and 8 bases lay outside the gene matches. CDR3 nucleotides: TGTGCCAGCACGCCCGTAGCGGGAAGGACCCAGTACTTC. It codes for CASTPVAGRTQYF.

This clone was recorded a few times. V usage is TRBV24-1 and J usage is TRBJ2-1, with 11 bases matching TRBD2. CDR3 length equals 17 residues. Germline V gene lookup returns CDR1 KGHDR and CDR2 SFDVKD. V lost 5 bases, J lost 4 bases, and 9 bases stayed unmatched. The CDR3: CATSGDRGLAEYNEQFF. CDR3 in DNA: TGTGCCACCAGTGGAGACAGGGGACTAGCGGAGTACAATGAGCAGTTCTTC.

The chain joins TRBV9 to TRBJ1-4, with TRBD1 matching over 8 bases. The CDR3 runs 15 residues. Germline CDR1 is SGDLS and CDR2 is YYNGEE. V was clipped by 4 bases and J by 3 bases; unmatched bases: 5. The CDR3 sequence: CASSTQGAANEKLFF. The CDR3 DNA sequence: TGTGCCAGCAGCACCCAGGGGGCGGCTAATGAAAAACTGTTTTTT.

V usage is TRBV7-2 and J usage is TRBJ1-2; TRBD1 matches at 12 bases. The junction had 3 bases not matched to a gene; V was cut back by 4 bases and J by 0 bases. CDR1 and CDR2 from the germline V gene are SGHTA and FQGNSA. The CDR3 runs 16 residues. The chain's CDR3 is CASSSGQGAPNYGYTF. DNA for the CDR3: TGTGCCAGCAGCTCGGGACAGGGGGCGCCTAACTATGGCTACACCTTC. The variable domain in full, with the rest retrieved from reference TRBV7-2 and TRBJ1-2, is GAGVSQSPSNKVTEKGKDVELRCDPISGHTALYWYRQSLGQGLEFLIYFQGNSAPDKSGLPSDRFSAERTGGSVSTLTIQRTQQEDSAVYLCASSSGQGAPNYGYTFGSGTRLTVV.

This clone was counted a single time. The V gene is TRBV28, the J gene TRBJ2-7; the match to TRBD2 covers 7 bases. The CDR3 is 14 residues long. The junction had 11 bases not matched to a gene; V was cut back by 5 bases and J by 7 bases. Germline V gene lookup returns CDR1 MDHEN and CDR2 SYDVKM. The CDR3 loop reads CASSALGGVREQYF. CDR3 sequence (DNA): TGTGCCAGCAGTGCCCTGGGAGGGGTGAGGGAGCAGTACTTC.

Turning to this clone: Other DNA sequences in the same sample also yield this CDR3. The rearrangement links TRBV18 to TRBJ1-5, with TRBD1 matching over 8 bases. The CDR3 contains 14 residues. The V and J ends lost 3 bases and 7 bases, in that order; junction bases with no gene match: 5. CDR1 and CDR2 (germline): KGHSH, LQKENI. This CDR3 is CASSPDRGGQPQHF. The CDR3 nucleotides are TGTGCCAGCTCACCCGACAGGGGTGGGCAGCCCCAGCATTTT.